This T cell receptor beta chain was retrieved from a study of shared clonotypes between healthy human individuals (dated by TCRdb to 2018 to 2021). A note on the overall study: The cohort comprised a couple of women and a few men aged 18 to 49 years. Per donor, three plates each were used for CD4 naive and CD4 memory, two for CD8 naive, and one for CD8 memory. Per donor, leukapheresis produced somewhere between about 0.94 and 10 billion PBMCs. To estimate repertoire size and how much clonotype sharing occurs between individuals, the study deeply sequenced the blood TCR repertoires of five or six healthy adults. Different laboratories and diverse techniques were used to prepare libraries and sequence TCR repertoires, to increase sequencing depth and limit assay-specific biases. General conclusions and limits of the study: Estimated clonotype richness was generally larger for naive than for memory subsets. Pairwise subsampling indicated that sequencing depth was expected to affect the degree of clonotype sharing among donors. The genetic and exposure-history diversity represented was limited by the small number of donors. Clonotypes shared by all four sorted-subset donors showed higher generation probabilities than non-shared clonotypes. Even with the large sequencing depth, rarefaction of the sorted-subset datasets indicated that sequencing was incomplete. Sampling was limited to blood, and TCR repertoires in tissue likely differ from TCR repertoires in blood. About 5% of naive CD4, 3.5% of naive CD8, 2.3% of memory CD4, and approximately 0.39% of memory CD8 clonotypes were shared across several donors.

Concerning this clone itself: Its antigen remains undetermined. Per-base qualities were not stored, and no clone one base away is much larger.

Using the deep immunoSEQ assay, multiplex PCR amplified TCR CDR3 regions from genomic DNA. Extracted genomic DNA from each cell subset was distributed evenly across all wells of several immunoSEQ 96-well plates, and each plate was treated as a replicate. For sorted subsets, each replicate PCR was loaded with roughly 200 ng genomic DNA, equivalent to 25,000 to 35,000 T cell genomes. Purified libraries were quantified with a Qubit 3.0 fluorometer, sized on a Bioanalyzer 2100, and re-quantified with the KAPA Library Quantification kit. Every immunoSEQ 96-well plate was sequenced on a separate single-read 150-cycle Illumina NextSeq 550 flow cell. In the authors' own workflow: Because only junctional sequences without quality scores were contained in the immunoSEQ output, filtering matching that applied to full-length reads could not be performed. Sequences were annotated with PyIR, a Python wrapper for IgBLAST v1.9, and V/J genes and CDR3 were assigned using IMGT germline references. Any read was removed if the V/J assignment was weak (E-value above 1e-6), the CDR3 was missing, or the read contained stop codons, out-of-frame junctions, or ambiguous translated residues. V3J clonotypes were defined as sequences sharing an identical inferred V gene, J gene, and CDR3 amino acid sequence. To compute the percentage overlap between repertoires, the number of shared unique clonotypes was divided by the size of the smaller repertoire. Richness of each repertoire was evaluated using RTK rarefaction, the Chao1 estimator, and Recon v2.1 estimates of unobserved clonotypes. For all TCRbeta clonotypes obtained by the gDNA method from a handful of donors, generation probabilities were computed with OLGA. TCRdb re-hosts the immuneACCESS table, in-frame sequences only. Its copies lack some clones; in the studies checked, an unresolved V gene accounts for under half of them, and the cause for the rest is not known. The DNA was the basis for D and trimming; V, J and clone size are from that table. The table for this sample lists under 550,000 clones; almost 97% of them were counted only once. 0.06% of the sample lies in the top ten.

Sequences MNHEY (CDR1) and SVGAGI (CDR2) are obtained from the germline V gene. Counted from cysteine to phenylalanine, this CDR3 has 14 amino acids. The only DNA kept is the CDR3, 42 bases in frame from the first base. Trimming accounts for 6 bases at V and 0 bases at J, while the number of junction bases matched to no gene is 5. The donors were healthy, HIV-negative adults who had no recently reported acute infections or vaccinations. Every donor was a Caucasian adult living in Nashville, Tennessee, USA. CD4+ T cells were enriched by magnetic negative selection, after which naive cells were positively selected on CD45RA and the negative fraction was taken as the memory subset. Blood was obtained by leukapheresis, after which PBMCs were separated by Ficoll-Histopaque density gradient centrifugation and cryopreserved in liquid nitrogen vapor phase. Analytical flow cytometry was used to check the purity and quantity of every magnetically sorted T cell population. From each sorted fraction, genomic DNA was isolated and quantified by UV absorbance on a Nanodrop 2000c.

This receptor was obtained from a woman aged 30 to 39 in good health. The chain is assembled from TRBV6-5 and TRBJ2-7, and 7 bases in between align with TRBD1. Sequenced input: naive CD4+ T cells sorted from blood. What the cell subset or site label conveys for this sample: CD45RA+ positively selected. The nucleotides are TGTGCCAGCAGAGGACAGGAAAGCTCCTACGAGCAGTACTTC. It codes for CASRGQESSYEQYF.